This T cell receptor (beta chain) was found in a study of T cells in pancreatic ductal adenocarcinoma. Germline lookup yields CDR1 MDHEN and CDR2 SYDVKM. This CDR3 has 12 residues. V lost 3 bases and J lost 6, with 9 bases in between. Whole-study results and caveats: Tumors hold more CD45RO+ effector T cells, which may bias toward lower diversity. Tumor and blood clonality did not differ significantly, about 0.11 versus 0.078. Tumor samples had fewer productive templates and approximately 8.8-fold fewer unique clonotypes than blood.

Repertoires were generated with immunoSEQ multiplex PCR, while TCRdb's copy carries only in-frame clones and drops some. The table has roughly 100,000 clones, about 96% seen once. With regard to this clone: Its target is unknown.

The selected patients with pancreatic ductal adenocarcinoma had surgery but no neoadjuvant therapy. The gene calls are TRBV28 and TRBJ2-7; D is perhaps TRBD1 (6 bases). The specimen was PBMCs. This TCR was recovered from a human donor with pancreatic ductal adenocarcinoma. CDR3 region: CASSLGAREQYF. CDR3 coding DNA: TGTGCCAGCAGTTTGGGGGCTCGCGAGCAGTACTTC.